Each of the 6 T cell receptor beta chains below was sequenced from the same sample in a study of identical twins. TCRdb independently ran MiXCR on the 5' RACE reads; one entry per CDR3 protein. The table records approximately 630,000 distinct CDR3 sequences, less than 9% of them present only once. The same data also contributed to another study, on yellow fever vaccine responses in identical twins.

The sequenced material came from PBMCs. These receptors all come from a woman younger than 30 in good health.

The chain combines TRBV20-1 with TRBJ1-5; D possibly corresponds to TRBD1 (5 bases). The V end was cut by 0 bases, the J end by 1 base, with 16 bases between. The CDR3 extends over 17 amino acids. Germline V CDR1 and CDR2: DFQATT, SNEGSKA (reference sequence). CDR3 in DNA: TGCAGTGCTAGAGATTGGGGGTCGGGGCAAAGCAATCAGCCCCAGCATTTT. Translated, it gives CSARDWGSGQSNQPQHF.

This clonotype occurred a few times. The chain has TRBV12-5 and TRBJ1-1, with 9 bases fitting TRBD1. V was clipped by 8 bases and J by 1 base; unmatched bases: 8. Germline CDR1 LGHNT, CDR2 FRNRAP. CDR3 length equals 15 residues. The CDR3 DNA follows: TGTGCTAGTAGTTGGGACAGGGATTCGAACACTGAAGCTTTCTTT. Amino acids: CASSWDRDSNTEAFF.

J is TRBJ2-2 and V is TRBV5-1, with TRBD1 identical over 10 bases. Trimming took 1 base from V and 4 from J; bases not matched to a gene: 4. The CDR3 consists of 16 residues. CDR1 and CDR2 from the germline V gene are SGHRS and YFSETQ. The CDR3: CASSLLGQGTTGELFF. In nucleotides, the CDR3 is TGCGCCAGCAGCTTGTTGGGACAGGGGACCACCGGGGAGCTGTTTTTT.

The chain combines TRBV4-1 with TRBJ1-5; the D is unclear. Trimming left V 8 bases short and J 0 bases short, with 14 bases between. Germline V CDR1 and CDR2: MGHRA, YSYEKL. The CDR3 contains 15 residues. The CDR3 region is CASRNWWDSNQPQHF. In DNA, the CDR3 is TGCGCCAGCCGAAATTGGTGGGATAGCAATCAGCCCCAGCATTTT.

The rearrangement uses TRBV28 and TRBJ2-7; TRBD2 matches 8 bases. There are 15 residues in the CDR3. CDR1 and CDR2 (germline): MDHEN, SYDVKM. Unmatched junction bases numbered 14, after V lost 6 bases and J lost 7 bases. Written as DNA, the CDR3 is TGTGCCAGCAGCAAGACTAGCGTCCGGGGGGGGGAGCAGTACTTC. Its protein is CASSKTSVRGGEQYF.

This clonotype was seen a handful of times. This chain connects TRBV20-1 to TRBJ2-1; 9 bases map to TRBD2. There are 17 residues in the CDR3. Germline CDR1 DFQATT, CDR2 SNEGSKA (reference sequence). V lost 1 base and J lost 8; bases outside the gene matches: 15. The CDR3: CSARVLPRAGGADEQFF. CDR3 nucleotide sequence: TGCAGTGCTAGAGTTCTCCCGCGGGCGGGAGGGGCCGATGAGCAGTTCTTC.